The 12 T cell receptor beta chains listed next were all sequenced from one sample in a study of shared clonotypes between healthy human individuals. Only in-frame clones appear in the TCRdb table, and some are missing; sequencing was by immunoSEQ multiplex PCR. The sample carries approximately 340,000 clones, about 74% recorded once. Specimen: memory CD4+ T cells sorted from blood. Subset defined: CD45RA-negative fraction. These receptors came from a man aged 25 to 40 in good health.

The rearrangement joins TRBV5-1 to TRBJ2-1, with 8 bases that match TRBD1. V shed 4 bases and J 6 bases; nucleotides not matched to a gene: 12. This CDR3 comprises 16 residues. Germline CDR1 SGHRS, CDR2 YFSETQ. CDR3 DNA sequence: TGCGCCAGCAGCGACCACCCCGGGACAGGACCCAATGAGCAGTTCTTC. Translated: CASSDHPGTGPNEQFF.

For this clone: One end of the junction varies from germline; a read error may be responsible. The same CDR3 also results from other DNA sequences found in this sample. The chain has TRBV7-7 and TRBJ2-1; 9 bases agree with TRBD1. This CDR3 spans 15 amino acids. Germline assignment: CDR1 SSHAT and CDR2 FNYEAQ (reference sequence). CDR3 loop: CASSLGQGSYNEQFF. Written as DNA, the CDR3 is TGTGCTAGCAGCTTGGGACAGGGCTCCTACAATGAGCAGTTCTTC.

This rearrangement joins TRBV5-1 to TRBJ2-6; TRBD1 agrees at 7 bases. With 1 base clipped from V and 0 bases from J, the junction kept 10 bases outside the gene matches. Germline V gene lookup returns CDR1 SGHRS and CDR2 YFSETQ. CDR3 length: 19 residues. The CDR3 sequence: CASSLRWDSLNSGANVLTF. The CDR3 coding sequence is TGCGCCAGCAGCTTGAGGTGGGACAGCCTGAACTCTGGGGCCAACGTCCTGACTTTC.

V gene TRBV6-5 combines with J gene TRBJ1-1, with D tentatively TRBD1 (6 bases). With 6 bases removed from V and 7 bases from J, the gap between germline ends came to 21 bases. The CDR3 is 15 amino acids. The V gene's germline CDR1 is MNHEY and CDR2 SVGAGI. CDR3 sequence reads: CASRLGRGRMVEAFF. Here the CDR3 DNA reads TGTGCCAGCAGGCTAGGCAGGGGCAGGATGGTTGAAGCTTTCTTT.

The V gene is TRBV7-2, the J gene TRBJ2-7, with 8 bases matching TRBD2. The CDR3 covers 14 residues. The V segment lost 4 bases and the J segment 3 bases; nucleotides outside the gene matches: 5. Per the germline V gene, CDR1 is SGHTA and CDR2 is FQGNSA. The chain's CDR3 is CASSSTSGRYEQYF. CDR3 sequence (DNA): TGTGCCAGCAGCTCCACTAGCGGACGCTACGAGCAGTACTTC.

The rearrangement links TRBV7-8 to TRBJ2-1; no clear D. Between the trimmed V and J ends, which lost 0 bases and 8 bases, there was a span of 14 bases. This CDR3 has 15 amino acids. The germline gives CDR1 SGHVS, CDR2 FQNEAQ. The CDR3 here is CASSLAVGFIYEQFF. CDR3 nucleotides: TGTGCCAGCAGCTTAGCAGTGGGGTTCATCTATGAGCAGTTCTTC. The whole variable domain, remainder taken from reference TRBV7-8 and TRBJ2-1, is GAGVSQSPRYKVAKRGQDVALRCDPISGHVSLFWYQQALGQGPEFLTYFQNEAQLDKSGLPSDRFFAERPEGSVSTLKIQRTQQEDSAVYLCASSLAVGFIYEQFFGPGTRLTVL.

The chain recombines TRBV18 with TRBJ1-4; TRBD1 might be the D (6 bases). Trimming pared 3 bases from V and 7 bases from J, leaving 15 bases between. This CDR3 comprises 15 residues. In germline, CDR1 is KGHSH, CDR2 LQKENI. DNA for the CDR3: TGTGCCAGCTCACCCCCAGCGAGACAGGCTGAAAAACTGTTTTTT. This codes for CASSPPARQAEKLFF.

This chain uses TRBV5-5 with TRBJ2-7; perhaps TRBD2 as D (6 bases). The CDR3 is 15 residues long. Trimming shortened V by 4 bases and J by 2 bases, and 16 bases separated the two germline ends. Germline CDR1 SGHKS, CDR2 YYEKEE (reference sequence). The CDR3 protein is CASSIGGTETYEQYF. Written as DNA, the CDR3 is TGTGCCAGCAGCATTGGAGGGACGGAGACCTACGAGCAGTACTTC.

This sequence joins TRBV28 and TRBJ2-1; D is perhaps TRBD2 (5 bases). Trimming took off 4 bases at V and 6 bases at J, with 16 bases between the two ends. Germline values: CDR1 MDHEN, CDR2 SYDVKM. The CDR3 runs to 15 residues. CDR3 nucleotide sequence: TGTGCCAGCAGTTCCGTTTGGACTCCCCCCAATGAGCAGTTCTTC. This gives the protein CASSSVWTPPNEQFF.

This sequence joins TRBV7-3 and TRBJ2-1; TRBD1 might be the D (5 bases). Germline CDR1 is SGHTA and CDR2 is FQGTGA. Trimming removed 5 bases at V and 5 bases at J, with 7 bases between. The CDR3 sequence is 12 residues long. CDR3 sequence reads: CASSGQDNEQFF. The CDR3 DNA reads TGTGCCAGCAGCGGACAAGACAATGAGCAGTTCTTC.

The chain links TRBV20-1 to TRBJ2-1; D unclear. Per the germline V gene, CDR1 is DFQATT and CDR2 is SNEGSKA (reference sequence). This CDR3 has 11 amino acids. The ends were cut back, 3 bases at V and 12 bases at J, with 12 bases in the middle. As DNA, the CDR3 is TGCAGTGCTAGGTCTGGGCCAGTGCAGTTCTTC. Translation: CSARSGPVQFF.

The chain employs TRBV5-1 and TRBJ1-5; TRBD1 might be the D (5 bases). In germline, CDR1 is SGHRS, CDR2 YFSETQ. V shed 0 bases and J shed 3 bases, with 10 bases lying between them. This CDR3 has 15 amino acids. The chain's CDR3 is CASSLEGTDNQPQHF. Written as DNA, the CDR3 is TGCGCCAGCAGCTTGGAGGGGACGGACAATCAGCCCCAGCATTTT.